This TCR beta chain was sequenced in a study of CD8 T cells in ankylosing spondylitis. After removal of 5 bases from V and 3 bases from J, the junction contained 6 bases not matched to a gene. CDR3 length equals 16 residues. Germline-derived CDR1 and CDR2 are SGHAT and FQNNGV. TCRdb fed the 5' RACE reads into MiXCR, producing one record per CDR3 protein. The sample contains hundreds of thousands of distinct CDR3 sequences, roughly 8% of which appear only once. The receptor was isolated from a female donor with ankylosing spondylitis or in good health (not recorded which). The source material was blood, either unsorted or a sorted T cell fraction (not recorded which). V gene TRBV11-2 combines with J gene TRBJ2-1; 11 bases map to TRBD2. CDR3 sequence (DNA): TGTGCCAGCAGCCCGGATAGCGGGAGGGACTACAATGAGCAGTTCTTC. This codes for CASSPDSGRDYNEQFF.